The present TCR beta chain was sequenced within a study of cytomegalovirus exposure and HLA in healthy donors. Notes on the study in general: Reported performance of the classifier showed diagnosis of cytomegalovirus status with high specificity and sensitivity. In presence/absence analyses, roughly uniform sequencing depth across donors was assumed. Later, an analysis found that common viral pathogens appeared to be linked with several of the most significant clusters.

The PCR ran on 60 Vbeta and 13 Jbeta primers. Sequenced by immunoSEQ multiplex PCR; TCRdb stores in-frame clones only, minus some. The sample carries 150,000 or so clones, 84% recorded once. Germline assignment: CDR1 MNHEY and CDR2 SVGAGI. This CDR3 is 13 amino acids long. The V gene lost 6 bases and the J gene lost 4 bases, with 7 bases spanning the gap. Concerning this clone: Its antigen is not identified.

The receptor was isolated from a man between 25 and 39 years old in good health and CMV-seronegative. The chain employs TRBV6-5 and TRBJ2-6; D call uncertain. The sample consisted of PBMCs. The CDR3 DNA reads as TGTGCCAGCAGCAGGAACGGGGCCAACGTCCTGACTTTC. Amino acid sequence: CASSRNGANVLTF.